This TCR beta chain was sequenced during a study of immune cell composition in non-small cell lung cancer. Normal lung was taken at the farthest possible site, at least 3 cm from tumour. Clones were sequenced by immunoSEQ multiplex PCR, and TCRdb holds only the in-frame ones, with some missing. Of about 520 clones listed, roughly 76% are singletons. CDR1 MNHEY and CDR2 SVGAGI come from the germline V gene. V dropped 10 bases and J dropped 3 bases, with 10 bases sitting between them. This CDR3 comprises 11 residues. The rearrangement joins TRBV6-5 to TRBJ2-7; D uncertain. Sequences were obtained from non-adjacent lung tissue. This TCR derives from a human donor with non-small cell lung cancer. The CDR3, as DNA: TGTGCCATCACCGACGGCTACGAGCAGTACTTC. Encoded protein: CAITDGYEQYF.